This T cell receptor (beta chain) was observed in a study of shared clonotypes between healthy human individuals. The germline V gene has CDR1 MNHNS and CDR2 SASEGT. V lost 4 bases, J lost 2 bases, and 7 bases stayed unmatched. The CDR3 is 16 amino acids. Assay used: immunoSEQ multiplex PCR; TCRdb lists only in-frame clones, some missing. The sample holds more than 2 million clones, 90% to 95% seen once. This chain links TRBV6-1 with TRBJ1-2, with 10 bases lining up with TRBD1. Material: naive CD4+ T cells sorted from blood. Subset in this sample: CD45RA+ positively selected. This TCR was recovered from a man in his late teens or twenties in good health. The CDR3 region has the DNA TGTGCCAGCAGTGCAGGACAGGGGGTTTTGAACTATGGCTACACCTTC. The encoded protein is CASSAGQGVLNYGYTF.